Here is one T cell receptor (beta chain) with its context. No antigen is known for it. The sample belongs to a study of T cell responses to AZD1222 COVID-19 vaccine. This CDR3 is 14 amino acids long. Germline CDR1 reads SGHVS; CDR2 reads FNYEAQ. Trimming removed 3 bases at V and 4 bases at J, with 12 bases between. Measured with immunoSEQ multiplex PCR; TCRdb has only the in-frame clones, and not every one. The data show over 150,000 clones, with approximately 93% seen just once and over 0.95% held by the top ten. Second doses were pooled across both intervals (about 4 or about 12 weeks). Study-level findings and limits: After two AZD1222 doses, spike-specific TCR breadth and depth rose versus day 0. Repertoires were obtained solely post-peak T cell response. Donors were chiefly white British, with a greater number of females, and clonal diversity was perhaps underestimated.

The sequences come from peripheral blood, collected 28 days after the second AZD1222 dose. The chain uses TRBV7-6 and TRBJ2-5; D perhaps matches TRBD2 (5 bases). This sequence originates from an adult who received the AZD1222 COVID-19 vaccine. The CDR3 region is CASSFGPEGETQYF. The CDR3 DNA reads as TGTGCCAGCAGCTTTGGTCCCGAGGGAGAGACCCAGTACTTC.